A single sample is the source of the 11 T cell receptor beta chains below, sequenced in a study of identical twins. TCRdb redid the calling of the 5' RACE reads with MiXCR, one entry per CDR3 protein. Of fewer than 500,000 distinct CDR3 sequences in the sample, approximately 25% were seen once. The sample was also reused in another study, on T cells expressing NK-cell markers.

The sequenced sample consisted of CD4+ T cells sorted from blood. These receptors were collected from a woman aged 18-29 years in good health.

There are a few counts of this clonotype. The V gene is TRBV5-5, the J gene TRBJ2-1; perhaps TRBD2 as D (6 bases). The CDR3 length is 16 residues. The germline V and J ends were trimmed by 0 bases and 2 bases, with 12 bases remaining between them. Germline CDR1 SGHKS, CDR2 YYEKEE (reference sequence). CDR3 DNA sequence: TGTGCCAGCAGCTTGGTTGGAGGGTACCCCTACAATGAGCAGTTCTTC. Translating it yields CASSLVGGYPYNEQFF.

This chain uses TRBV3-1 with TRBJ2-1, with 7 bases fitting TRBD1. Trimming removed 3 bases from V and 7 bases from J; junction bases left unmatched: 3. This CDR3 comprises 13 residues. The V gene's germline CDR1 is LGHDT and CDR2 YNNKEL (reference sequence). As DNA, the CDR3 is TGTGCCAGCAGCCACTTGACAGGGAATGAGCAGTTCTTC. Translating it yields CASSHLTGNEQFF.

This clonotype showed up just a few times. The gene calls are TRBV7-2 and TRBJ2-5; D not certain. Trimming pared 2 bases from V and 7 bases from J, leaving 5 bases between. CDR3 length equals 11 residues. The germline gives CDR1 SGHTA, CDR2 FQGNSA. This CDR3 reads CASSLSATQYF. For the CDR3, the DNA is TGTGCCAGCAGCTTATCGGCGACCCAGTACTTC.

V is TRBV12-3 or TRBV12-4 and J is TRBJ2-6; D remains unclear. This CDR3 region has 13 residues. The ends were cut back, 3 bases at V and 6 bases at J, with 6 bases in the middle. DNA for the CDR3: TGTGCCAGCAGTTTTTGGGAGGCCAACGTCCTGACTTTC. Its protein product is CASSFWEANVLTF.

J is TRBJ2-7 and V is TRBV10-3; TRBD1 agrees at 10 bases. This CDR3 contains 14 residues. J gave up 3 bases and V 11 bases, and 10 bases lay outside the gene matches. In germline, CDR1 is ENHRY, CDR2 SYGVKD. The CDR3, as DNA: TGTGCCTCAAGAACCGGGACAGGGGACTACGAGCAGTACTTC. It codes for CASRTGTGDYEQYF.

This clonotype was detected only a few times. This rearrangement joins TRBV20-1 to TRBJ2-7; 9 bases are shared with TRBD2. Per the germline V gene, CDR1 is DFQATT and CDR2 is SNEGSKA (reference sequence). The CDR3 has 12 residues. V dropped 6 bases and J dropped 2; count of bases not matched to a gene: 2. The CDR3 DNA follows: TGCAGTGCCCGGACTAGCGCCTACGAGCAGTACTTC. This gives the protein CSARTSAYEQYF.

The chain joins TRBV9 to TRBJ1-1, with TRBD1 as a possible D gene (5 bases). The CDR3 length is 15 residues. From germline, CDR1 is SGDLS and CDR2 YYNGEE. Trimming removed 3 bases at V and 0 bases at J, with 12 bases between. CDR3 loop: CASSAGQGMNTEAFF. DNA for the CDR3: TGTGCCAGCAGCGCGGGTCAGGGCATGAACACTGAAGCTTTCTTT.

V and J are TRBV28 and TRBJ2-1, with 15 nucleotides matching TRBD2. The CDR3 extends over 17 amino acids. Germline CDR1 MDHEN, CDR2 SYDVKM. Trimming removed 5 bases from V and 3 bases from J; junction bases left unmatched: 5. In DNA, the CDR3 is TGTGCCAGCAGTACACGGACTAGCGGGGGGGTCTACAATGAGCAGTTCTTC. It encodes CASSTRTSGGVYNEQFF.

This clonotype occurred a few times. This chain links TRBV3-1 with TRBJ2-7; the D call may be TRBD1 or TRBD2 (5 bases each). Deletions cut 0 bases from V and 4 bases from J, with 10 bases between. This CDR3 has 14 amino acids. CDR1 is LGHDT and CDR2 is YNNKEL in the germline V gene (reference sequence). The CDR3 coding sequence is TGTGCCAGCAGCCAAGATCTAGAGGGGTACGAGCAGTACTTC. Protein product: CASSQDLEGYEQYF.

V gene TRBV7-3 combines with J gene TRBJ1-6, with 9 bases that match TRBD1. Germline V gene sequence: CDR1 SGHTA, CDR2 FQGTGA. CDR3 length: 16 residues. Trimming at V came to 1 base and at J to 5 bases, leaving 3 bases not matched to a gene. The CDR3 loop is CASSLRGQGDNSPLHF. The CDR3 region has the DNA TGTGCCAGCAGCTTAAGGGGACAGGGCGATAATTCACCCCTCCACTTT.

This clonotype was counted only a few times. The rearrangement joins TRBV10-1 to TRBJ2-5; possibly TRBD2 for D (5 bases). The length of the CDR3 is 14 residues. V lost 0 bases and J 7 bases, leaving 12 bases between the germline ends. Germline-derived CDR1 and CDR2 are WNHNN and SYGVQD (reference sequence). The CDR3 bases are TGCGCCAGCAGTGAGTCGCCTGCTGAGGGGACCCAGTACTTC. Its protein is CASSESPAEGTQYF.